The source of this T cell receptor beta chain is a study of blood T cell repertoires in COVID-19. About the study: T cells, B-cell-depleted T cells, or PBMCs provided the cDNA or gDNA that served as material.

The CDR3 runs to 13 residues. Germline values: CDR1 MDHEN, CDR2 SYDVKM. V dropped 9 bases and J dropped 3; count of bases not matched to a gene: 6. Original analysis: Cell counts per sample came from amplifying reference gene primers. Profiling relied on immunoSEQ multiplex PCR, and the TCRdb table lists in-frame clones only, not all of them. V, J and clone size were drawn from that table, and D and trimming were deduced from the DNA. The table shows 90,000 to 110,000 clones, with 80% occurring only once. The sample comprised peripheral blood. The V and J genes are TRBV28 and TRBJ2-7; TRBD2 agrees at 9 bases. This receptor was identified in a human donor in a cohort sampled during active or convalescent COVID-19. The CDR3 DNA reads as TGTGCCAGTTCTAGCGGGATATTCTACGAGCAGTACTTC. Protein sequence: CASSSGIFYEQYF. Drawing the rest from reference TRBV28 and TRBJ2-7, the complete variable domain is DVKVTQSSRYLVKRTGEKVFLECVQDMDHENMFWYRQDPGLGLRLIYFSYDVKMKEKGDIPEGYSVSREKKERFSLILESASTNQTSMYLCASSSGIFYEQYFGPGTRLTVT.